The rows below give T cell receptor beta chains drawn from one sample of a study of cytotoxic CD8 clonotypes in ibrutinib-treated CLL. Repertoires were generated with immunoSEQ multiplex PCR, while TCRdb's copy carries only in-frame clones and drops some. Among roughly 23,000 clones listed, about 68% were seen once. Here the sequenced sample was PBMCs, taken before ibrutinib treatment. The receptors come from a human donor with chronic lymphocytic leukemia. CDR3s include the opening cysteine and the closing phenylalanine or tryptophan. The D gene is left open where the match is weak. Size tells how often a clone was seen (once, few, many) or the class of an expanded clone, and some rows leave it out.

clone_size,d_call,j_call,v_call,cdr3_aa,cdr3_nt
NA,NA,TRBJ1-2,TRBV19,CASSIEAGLAQSGYTF,TGTGCCAGTAGTATAGAGGCAGGCCTGGCTCAGAGTGGCTACACCTTC
NA,NA,TRBJ2-6,TRBV5-1,CASSGSGLTSGANVLTF,TGCGCCAGCAGCGGGAGTGGACTTACATCTGGGGCCAACGTCCTGACTTTC
NA,TRBD1,TRBJ2-7,TRBV7-6,CASSTDRVYEQYF,TGTGCCAGCAGCACGGACAGGGTCTACGAGCAGTACTTC
NA,TRBD1,TRBJ2-7,TRBV28,CASLPGQGKAYEQYF,TGTGCCAGCCTGCCGGGACAGGGTAAGGCTTACGAGCAGTACTTC
NA,TRBD1,TRBJ2-3,TRBV19,CASSIAAGTADTQYF,TGTGCCAGTAGTATAGCAGCCGGGACAGCAGATACGCAGTATTTT
NA,NA,TRBJ2-1,TRBV28,CASSLSDAGQFF,TGTGCCAGCAGTTTATCCGACGCGGGGCAGTTCTTC
NA,TRBD2,TRBJ2-1,TRBV28,CASSIMGLAATNKQFF,TGTGCCAGCAGCATTATGGGACTAGCGGCGACCAATAAGCAGTTCTTC
NA,NA,TRBJ1-1,TRBV5-6,CASSPGSSVNTEAFF,TGTGCCAGCAGCCCAGGGTCGTCTGTGAACACTGAAGCTTTCTTT
NA,NA,TRBJ1-6,TRBV7-9,CASSTRDGNSPLHF,TGTGCCAGCAGCACCCGGGACGGAAATTCACCCCTCCACTTT
NA,TRBD1,TRBJ1-4,TRBV7-2,CASSSSGTGTNEKLFF,TGTGCCAGCAGCTCCTCCGGGACAGGGACTAATGAAAAACTGTTTTTT
NA,NA,TRBJ1-3,TRBV7-2,CAVQEANEQNTIYF,TGTGCCGTTCAAGAGGCCAACGAACAAAACACCATATATTTT
NA,NA,TRBJ2-7,TRBV5-1,CASSLNGYEQYF,TGCGCCAGCAGCTTGAACGGGTACGAGCAGTACTTC
NA,NA,TRBJ1-1,TRBV7-3,CASSLQRDTEAFF,TGTGCCAGCAGCTTACAAAGGGACACTGAAGCTTTCTTT
NA,NA,TRBJ2-7,TRBV18,CASSSSDTGGGTYEQYF,TGTGCCAGCTCATCCTCGGATACAGGGGGAGGGACCTACGAGCAGTACTTC
NA,NA,TRBJ2-5,TRBV29-1,CSVVEGGQETQYF,TGCAGCGTTGTGGAGGGCGGACAAGAGACCCAGTACTTC
few,NA,TRBJ1-1,TRBV18,CANSPRGGSEAFF,TGTGCCAACTCACCCCGAGGCGGCTCTGAAGCTTTCTTT
NA,NA,TRBJ2-1,TRBV29-1,CSVDDRASTEQFF,TGCAGCGTTGATGATAGGGCCAGTACAGAGCAGTTCTTC
NA,NA,TRBJ1-2,TRBV7-3,CASSLNSGMRYTF,TGTGCCAGCAGCTTAAATTCAGGGATGCGCTACACCTTC
NA,NA,TRBJ2-1,TRBV6-4,CASSRDHYNEQFF,TGTGCCAGCAGTCGGGACCACTACAATGAGCAGTTCTTC
NA,NA,TRBJ2-3,TRBV9,CASSVRGTMTDTQYF,TGTGCCAGCAGCGTAAGGGGGACTATGACAGATACGCAGTATTTT
NA,TRBD2,TRBJ2-3,TRBV12-5,CASGSSSGYTDTQYF,TGTGCTAGTGGTTCCTCTAGCGGGTACACAGATACGCAGTATTTT
NA,TRBD2,TRBJ2-7,TRBV11-2,CASSTSGRAHEQYF,TGTGCCAGCAGCACTAGCGGGAGGGCCCACGAGCAGTACTTC
NA,NA,TRBJ1-1,TRBV28,CASSTTGNTEAFF,TGTGCCAGCAGCACCACAGGGAACACTGAAGCTTTCTTT
NA,NA,TRBJ2-2,TRBV28,CASSFVFGELFF,TGTGCCAGCAGTTTTGTTTTCGGGGAGCTGTTTTTT
NA,NA,TRBJ1-5,TRBV5-1,CASSRGGDSNQPQHF,TGCGCCAGCAGTCGGGGGGGAGATAGCAATCAGCCCCAGCATTTT